This TCR beta chain stems from a study of blood T cell repertoires in COVID-19. Overall study: COVID-19 samples, acute and convalescent, were from the United States, Italy and Spain. Nucleic acid was either cDNA or gDNA, and it came from T cells, B-cell-depleted T cells, or PBMCs.

In the authors' workflow: Reference gene primer amplification gave nucleated cell count estimates. Sequencing used immunoSEQ multiplex PCR; TCRdb keeps in-frame clones, though not all of them. Clone size and V and J calls were adopted from that table, with D and trimming inferred from the DNA. Of 45,000 to 50,000 clones listed, under 85% were seen once; the top ten hold nearly 7.5%. This CDR3 region has 14 residues. V lost 5 bases and J lost 2, with 11 bases in between. CDR1 is LNHDA and CDR2 is SQIVND in the germline V gene (reference sequence). The V call is TRBV19, the J call TRBJ2-3, with D maybe TRBD1 (5 bases). The sample was peripheral blood. The TCR originated in a man in his sixties with active COVID-19. CDR3: CASSRRQHTDTQYF. CDR3 DNA sequence: TGTGCCAGTAGTCGGCGACAGCACACAGATACGCAGTATTTT.